The T cell receptor beta chain under discussion was sequenced for a study of cytomegalovirus exposure and HLA in healthy donors. Study-wide background: Early on, a data release was issued that held approximately 78 million unique TCRs from HLA-typed donors. The study placed 80% to 85% of its 398 genotyped donors in the Caucasian-associated ancestry cluster.

Broader study findings: High specificity and sensitivity for cytomegalovirus status were reported for the classifier. As a later analysis revealed, the rate of TCR association differed by HLA locus, with DRB1 most and HLA-C fewest.

Both 60 Vbeta primers and 13 Jbeta primers went into the PCR. TCRdb's copy holds only in-frame clones and misses some; the assay was immunoSEQ multiplex PCR. The table includes about 160,000 clones, more than 75% detected once. As for this clone: Its antigen is currently unknown.

This CDR3 has 15 residues. V lost 0 bases and J 4 bases, leaving 12 bases between the germline ends. Germline CDR1 SGDLS, CDR2 YYNGEE. Sequencing was performed on PBMCs. This sequence was found in a man aged 18 to 29 in good health and CMV-seropositive. V gene TRBV9 combines with J gene TRBJ2-3; a possible D gene is TRBD1 (5 bases). The CDR3 sequence is CASSVGQGWSDTQYF. The CDR3 DNA sequence: TGTGCCAGCAGCGTAGGGCAGGGTTGGTCAGATACGCAGTATTTT.